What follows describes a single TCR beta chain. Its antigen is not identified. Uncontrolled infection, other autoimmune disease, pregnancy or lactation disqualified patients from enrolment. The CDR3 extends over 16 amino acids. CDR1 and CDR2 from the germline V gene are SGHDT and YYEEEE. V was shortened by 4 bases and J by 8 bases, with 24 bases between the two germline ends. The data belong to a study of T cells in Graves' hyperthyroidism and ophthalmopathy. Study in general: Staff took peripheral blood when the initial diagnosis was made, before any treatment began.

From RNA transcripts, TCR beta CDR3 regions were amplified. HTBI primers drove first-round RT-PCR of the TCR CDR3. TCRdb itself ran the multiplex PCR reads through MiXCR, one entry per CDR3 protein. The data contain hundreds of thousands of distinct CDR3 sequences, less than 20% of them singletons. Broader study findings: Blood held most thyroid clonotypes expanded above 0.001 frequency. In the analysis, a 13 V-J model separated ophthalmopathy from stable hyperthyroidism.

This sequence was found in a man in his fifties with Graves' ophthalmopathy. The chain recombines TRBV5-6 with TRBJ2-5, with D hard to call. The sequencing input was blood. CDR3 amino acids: CASSQIAMKGWETQYF. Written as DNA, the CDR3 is TGTGCCAGCAGCCAAATAGCCATGAAAGGGTGGGAAACCCAGTACTTC.